The entry below describes one T cell receptor beta chain. The antigen is unknown. This specimen belongs to a study of T cells after yellow fever vaccination. General study results and limits: Post-booster reappearance was seen for most primary-vaccination clones (around 96% CD4, around 89% CD8). FACS-sorted repertoires could contain abundant clonotypes contaminating from the bulk population.

Germline CDR1 and CDR2: KGHSH and LQKENI. The CDR3 consists of 16 residues. Losses at the gene ends were 6 bases for V and 4 bases for J; bases not matched to a gene: 13. Using its own MiXCR run on the 5' RACE reads, TCRdb lists one record per CDR3 protein. The sample lists under 300,000 distinct CDR3 sequences; around 7% were seen once. This clonotype originated in a man aged 25-45 years who received the YFV17D yellow fever vaccine. The chain combines TRBV18 with TRBJ2-5; the match to TRBD2 covers 8 bases. This material consisted of CD4+ T cells sorted from PBMCs, taken 15 days after the yellow fever booster vaccination. The CDR3 is CASSLTGTRSGETQYF. CDR3 coding DNA: TGTGCCAGCTCCCTAACCGGGACTAGGAGTGGAGAGACCCAGTACTTC.